A selection of T cell receptor beta chains follows, all from one sample in a study of vaccination effects on CD4 cells after COVID-19. Method: immunoSEQ multiplex PCR; TCRdb's copy keeps in-frame clones and lacks some. This repertoire shows around 25,000 clones, about four fifths found once; its top ten account for about 5%. Their antigens are not known. Specimen: CD4+ T cells from PBMCs cultured with SARS-CoV-2 spike peptides, collected after COVID-19 vaccination. These receptors were taken from a human donor who received a COVID-19 vaccine. Some clones in this sample may be carry-over from other donors' samples. CDR3s include the opening cysteine and the closing phenylalanine or tryptophan. The D gene is left open where the match is weak. Not all rows give a size; the values are once, few, many and, for expanded clones, a class.

v_call: TRBV30
d_call: NA
cdr3_length: 12
j_call: TRBJ2-1
clone_size: few
cdr3_nt: TGTGCCTGGAGTGTACGGGGCCTCCCGGGGTTCTTC
cdr3_aa: CAWSVRGLPGFF

v_call: TRBV10-2
d_call: TRBD2
cdr3_length: 14
j_call: TRBJ2-1
clone_size: NA
cdr3_nt: TGCGCCAGCACGGGGGGGCACTCCTACAATGAGCAGTTCTTC
cdr3_aa: CASTGGHSYNEQFF

v_call: TRBV18
d_call: TRBD2
cdr3_length: 16
j_call: TRBJ2-3
clone_size: NA
cdr3_nt: TGTGCCAGCTCAGAACTAGCGGGGGGCCGGTCAGATACGCAGTATTTT
cdr3_aa: CASSELAGGRSDTQYF

v_call: TRBV5-1
d_call: NA
cdr3_length: 20
j_call: TRBJ2-2
clone_size: NA
cdr3_nt: TGCGCCAGCAGCCCACTTGCCGCTGGATTTGGGTCGGGGCCTGTCGGGGAGCTGTTTTTT
cdr3_aa: CASSPLAAGFGSGPVGELFF

v_call: TRBV21-1
d_call: NA
cdr3_length: 16
j_call: TRBJ2-4
clone_size: NA
cdr3_nt: TGTGCCAGCAGCGACTGGGACAGGGGGGTTAGGAACATTCAGTACTTC
cdr3_aa: CASSDWDRGVRNIQYF

v_call: TRBV10-3
d_call: NA
cdr3_length: 13
j_call: TRBJ1-3
clone_size: NA
cdr3_nt: TGTGCCACCGGGACTTACTCTGGAAACACCATATATTTT
cdr3_aa: CATGTYSGNTIYF

v_call: TRBV20-1
d_call: NA
cdr3_length: 9
j_call: TRBJ1-2
clone_size: NA
cdr3_nt: TGCACGGCCCGACGGGGCTACACCTTC
cdr3_aa: CTARRGYTF

v_call: TRBV19
d_call: TRBD1
cdr3_length: 16
j_call: TRBJ2-2
clone_size: NA
cdr3_nt: TGTGCCAGTAGTAACCCCGGAAGGGGGCATACCGGGGAGCTGTTTTTT
cdr3_aa: CASSNPGRGHTGELFF

v_call: TRBV7-9
d_call: NA
cdr3_length: 14
j_call: TRBJ1-4
clone_size: NA
cdr3_nt: TGTGCCAGCAGCCTCTCTGAGACTAATGAAAAACTGTTTTTT
cdr3_aa: CASSLSETNEKLFF

v_call: TRBV7-2
d_call: NA
cdr3_length: 15
j_call: TRBJ2-3
clone_size: NA
cdr3_nt: TGTGCCAGCAGCCGGGACCCACGATACACAGATACGCAGTATTTT
cdr3_aa: CASSRDPRYTDTQYF

v_call: TRBV4-1
d_call: NA
cdr3_length: 14
j_call: TRBJ2-1
clone_size: NA
cdr3_nt: TGCGCCAGCAGGAGCATTGAACTCCTTAATGAGCAGTTCTTC
cdr3_aa: CASRSIELLNEQFF

v_call: TRBV24-1
d_call: TRBD1
cdr3_length: 15
j_call: TRBJ2-4
clone_size: NA
cdr3_nt: TGTGCCACCAGTGCCACCGGGACAGGGGAAAACATTCAGTACTTC
cdr3_aa: CATSATGTGENIQYF

v_call: TRBV25-1
d_call: TRBD1
cdr3_length: 17
j_call: TRBJ1-4
clone_size: once
cdr3_nt: TGTGCCAGCAGTGAATGGGGACAGGGGGCAACTAATGAAAAACTGTTTTTT
cdr3_aa: CASSEWGQGATNEKLFF

v_call: TRBV27
d_call: NA
cdr3_length: 15
j_call: TRBJ2-2
clone_size: NA
cdr3_nt: TGTGCCAGCAGAGTCACAGGGATAGGCACCGGGGAGCTGTTTTTT
cdr3_aa: CASRVTGIGTGELFF

v_call: TRBV12-3/TRBV12-4
d_call: NA
cdr3_length: 11
j_call: TRBJ1-4
clone_size: NA
cdr3_nt: TGTGCCAGCCGGGAGGGGGGAAAACTGTTTTTT
cdr3_aa: CASREGGKLFF

v_call: TRBV2
d_call: NA
cdr3_length: 13
j_call: TRBJ2-5
clone_size: NA
cdr3_nt: TGTGCCAGCAGTGAACCAGGGGAAGAGACCCAGTACTTC
cdr3_aa: CASSEPGEETQYF

v_call: TRBV7-2
d_call: NA
cdr3_length: 14
j_call: TRBJ1-3
clone_size: NA
cdr3_nt: TGTGCCAGCAGCTTAGGGTCCTCTGGAAACACCATATATTTT
cdr3_aa: CASSLGSSGNTIYF

v_call: TRBV20-1
d_call: NA
cdr3_length: 14
j_call: TRBJ2-1
clone_size: NA
cdr3_nt: TGCAGTGCTAGTCTTGGGGGATCCTACAATGAGCAGTTCTTC
cdr3_aa: CSASLGGSYNEQFF

v_call: TRBV5-8
d_call: TRBD1
cdr3_length: 15
j_call: TRBJ1-1
clone_size: once
cdr3_nt: TGTGCCAGCCCCGTGACAGGGGGCGCGGACACTGAAGCTTTCTTT
cdr3_aa: CASPVTGGADTEAFF

v_call: TRBV27
d_call: TRBD2
cdr3_length: 18
j_call: TRBJ2-1
clone_size: NA
cdr3_nt: TGTGCCAGCAGTTCGCTAGCGGGGGGCCCTACAATGTTTGTGGAGCAGTTCTTC
cdr3_aa: CASSSLAGGPTMFVEQFF

v_call: TRBV18
d_call: NA
cdr3_length: 15
j_call: TRBJ2-5
clone_size: once
cdr3_nt: TGTGCCAGCTCACCAAGGTCGACCAGTGAAGAGACCCAGTACTTC
cdr3_aa: CASSPRSTSEETQYF

v_call: TRBV5-1
d_call: NA
cdr3_length: 14
j_call: TRBJ2-1
clone_size: NA
cdr3_nt: TGCGCCAGCAGCTTGAAGCTAGGGGGACATGAGCAGTTCTTC
cdr3_aa: CASSLKLGGHEQFF

v_call: TRBV5-4
d_call: NA
cdr3_length: 13
j_call: TRBJ2-5
clone_size: NA
cdr3_nt: TGTGCCAGCAGCTTCAGGGGGAGGGAGACCCAGTACTTC
cdr3_aa: CASSFRGRETQYF

v_call: TRBV15
d_call: NA
cdr3_length: 15
j_call: TRBJ1-3
clone_size: NA
cdr3_nt: TGTGCCACCAGCAGAGATTGGGCAGCGCAAGGCACCATATATTTT
cdr3_aa: CATSRDWAAQGTIYF

v_call: TRBV24-1
d_call: TRBD2
cdr3_length: 16
j_call: TRBJ2-1
clone_size: NA
cdr3_nt: TGTGCCACCAGTGATCCAACCAGCGGGGGGGTGGTGGAGCAGTTCTTC
cdr3_aa: CATSDPTSGGVVEQFF

v_call: TRBV2
d_call: TRBD1
cdr3_length: 12
j_call: TRBJ2-5
clone_size: once
cdr3_nt: TGTGCCAGCAGGGACAGGGGGGAGACCCAGTACTTC
cdr3_aa: CASRDRGETQYF

v_call: TRBV5-6
d_call: TRBD1
cdr3_length: 15
j_call: TRBJ1-1
clone_size: few
cdr3_nt: TGTGCCAGCAGCTTGGGGGGACAGGGTAACACTGAAGCTTTCTTT
cdr3_aa: CASSLGGQGNTEAFF

v_call: TRBV2
d_call: NA
cdr3_length: 11
j_call: TRBJ1-2
clone_size: few
cdr3_nt: TGTGCCAGCAGTGATGCGTGGGGCTACACCTTC
cdr3_aa: CASSDAWGYTF